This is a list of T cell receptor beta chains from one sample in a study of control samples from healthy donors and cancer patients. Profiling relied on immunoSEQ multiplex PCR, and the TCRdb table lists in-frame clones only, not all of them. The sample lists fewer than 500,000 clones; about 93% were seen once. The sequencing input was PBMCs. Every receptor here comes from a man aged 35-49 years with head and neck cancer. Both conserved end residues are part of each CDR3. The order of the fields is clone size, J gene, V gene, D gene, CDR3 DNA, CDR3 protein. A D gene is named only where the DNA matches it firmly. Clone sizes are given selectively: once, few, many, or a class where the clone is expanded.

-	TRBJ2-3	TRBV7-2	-	TGTGCCAGCAGCCTAGGCGCAGGGAGAACAGATACGCAGTATTTT	CASSLGAGRTDTQYF
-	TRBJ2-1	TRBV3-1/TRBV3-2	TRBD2	TGTGCCAGCAGCCCGATCGGACTAGCGGCATACAATGAGCAGTTCTTC	CASSPIGLAAYNEQFF
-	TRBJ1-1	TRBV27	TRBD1	TGTGCCAGCAGTTTACAGGGGGCGTATACAGCTTTCTTT	CASSLQGAYTAFF
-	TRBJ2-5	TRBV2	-	TGTGCCAGCACGGGACCCAGGGGGGCAGAGACCCAGTACTTC	CASTGPRGAETQYF
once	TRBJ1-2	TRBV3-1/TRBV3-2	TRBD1	TGTGCCAGTGAGGGACAGGAGGGGTATGGCTACACCTTC	CASEGQEGYGYTF
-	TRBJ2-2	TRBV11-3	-	TGTGCCAGCAGCGCCAGCCACCCCGGGGAGCTGTTTTTT	CASSASHPGELFF
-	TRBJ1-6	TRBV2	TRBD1	TGTGCCGGTTTACAGGGGAATAATTCACCCCTCCACTTT	CAGLQGNNSPLHF
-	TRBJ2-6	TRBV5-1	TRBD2	TGCGCCAGCAGCTTGCTCGGGGGGTCCGGGGCCAACGTCCTGACTTTC	CASSLLGGSGANVLTF
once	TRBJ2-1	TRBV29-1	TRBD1	TGCAGCGTAACAGGGGGGACACTAACGGCCAATGAGCAGTTCTTC	CSVTGGTLTANEQFF
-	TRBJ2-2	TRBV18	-	TGTGCCAGCTCACCAGAGGGGCCTGACACCGGGGAGCTGTTTTTT	CASSPEGPDTGELFF
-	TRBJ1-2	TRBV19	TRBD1	TGTGCCAGTAGTCCACGGGACAGGTTGCGTGGCTACACCTTC	CASSPRDRLRGYTF
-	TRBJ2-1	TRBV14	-	TGTGCCAGCAGCCAAGTTCAGGGGTCTTTCTACAATGAGCAGTTCTTC	CASSQVQGSFYNEQFF
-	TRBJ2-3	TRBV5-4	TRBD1	TGTGCCAGCAGCCAAAGACAGGGGGGCGATACGCAGTATTTT	CASSQRQGGDTQYF
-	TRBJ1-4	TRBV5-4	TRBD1	TGTGCCAGCAGCCGGGACAGGGGGCCTGAAAAACTGTTTTTT	CASSRDRGPEKLFF
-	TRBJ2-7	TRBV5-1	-	TGCGCCAGCAGCTTGGGGGTCAGCACCTACGAGCAGTACTTC	CASSLGVSTYEQYF
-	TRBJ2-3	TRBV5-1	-	TGCGCCAGCAGCTTGCGTGGCGACTATTCTAGCACAGATACGCAGTATTTT	CASSLRGDYSSTDTQYF
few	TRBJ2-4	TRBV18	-	TGTGCCAGCTCACCACCGTCCTCCTATGACAAAAACATTCAGTACTTC	CASSPPSSYDKNIQYF
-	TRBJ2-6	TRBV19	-	TGTGCCAGTTGTATAGAGCACGACTCTGGGGCCAACGTCCTGACTTTC	CASCIEHDSGANVLTF
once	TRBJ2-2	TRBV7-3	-	TGTGCCAGCAGCCCCAAGGTCACCGGGGAGCTGTTTTTT	CASSPKVTGELFF
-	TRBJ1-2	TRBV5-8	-	TGTGCCAGCAGCTTCGGGAGGGGGGCCTCTTCTAACTATGGCTACACCTTC	CASSFGRGASSNYGYTF
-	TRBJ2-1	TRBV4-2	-	TGTGCCAGCAGCCAAGAACCAGGGAATGAGCAGTTCTTC	CASSQEPGNEQFF
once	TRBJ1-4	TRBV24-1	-	TGTGCCACCAGTGATTCAGGCGGTGAAAAACTGTTTTTT	CATSDSGGEKLFF
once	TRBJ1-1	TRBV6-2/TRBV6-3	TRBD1	TGTGCCAGCAGTTCCCGGACAGGGGGGACTGAAGCTTTCTTT	CASSSRTGGTEAFF
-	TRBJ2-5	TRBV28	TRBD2	TGTGCCAGCAGTCCTAGGACTAGCGGACAAGAGACCCAGTACTTC	CASSPRTSGQETQYF
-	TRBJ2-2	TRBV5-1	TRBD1	TGCGCCAGCAGCGAAGGGACAGGCCGCCTCGGGGAGCTGTTTTTT	CASSEGTGRLGELFF
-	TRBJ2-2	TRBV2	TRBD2	TGTGCCAGCAATCCAACTAGCGGGGGCCCCGGGGAGCTGTTTTTT	CASNPTSGGPGELFF
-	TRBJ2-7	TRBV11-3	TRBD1	TGTGCCAGCAGCTTAGGTTTGACAGGGGAAAACGACGAGCAGTACTTC	CASSLGLTGENDEQYF
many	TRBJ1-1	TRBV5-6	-	TGTGCCAGCAGCTTAAATCAGGGAATCACTGAAGCTTTCTTT	CASSLNQGITEAFF
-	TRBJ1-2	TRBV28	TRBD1	TGTGCCAGCAGACAAACCCATCGGGACAGGGGGTGGTATGGCTACACCTTC	CASRQTHRDRGWYGYTF
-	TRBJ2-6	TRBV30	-	TGTGCCTGGAGTACTCCGCTTACTGGGGCCAACGTCCTGACTTTC	CAWSTPLTGANVLTF
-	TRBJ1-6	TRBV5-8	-	TGTGCCAGCAGCTTGGGCTTACAACGTTATTCACCCCTCCACTTT	CASSLGLQRYSPLHF
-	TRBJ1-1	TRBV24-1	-	TGTGCCACCAGTGTAAGAGACAGAGAATTGAACACTGAAGCTTTCTTT	CATSVRDRELNTEAFF
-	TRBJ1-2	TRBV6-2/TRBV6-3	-	TGTGCCAGCAGTCACACGTCAAGGGATGGCTACACCTTC	CASSHTSRDGYTF
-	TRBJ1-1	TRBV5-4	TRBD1	TGTGCCAGCAGCTTGGGGGACAGGGGGCACACTGAAGCTTTCTTT	CASSLGDRGHTEAFF
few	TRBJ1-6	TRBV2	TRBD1	TGTGCCAGCATCGTCAGGGGGCATTCACCCCTCCACTTT	CASIVRGHSPLHF
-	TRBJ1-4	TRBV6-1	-	TGTGCCAGCAGTGAAGTAACCCAAGGGGGGGGGAAACTGTTTTTT	CASSEVTQGGGKLFF